The entry below describes one T cell receptor beta chain. This entry comes from a study of blood T cells in healthy people across ages. Germline lookup yields CDR1 SGDLS and CDR2 YYNGEE. The V segment lost 0 bases and the J segment 3 bases; nucleotides outside the gene matches: 9. This CDR3 is 17 amino acids long. For the second PCR, which ran for roughly 6 to 12 cycles, a sample-barcoded 5' primer and a J-beta primer mix were used. Using its own MiXCR run on the 5' RACE reads, TCRdb lists one record per CDR3 protein. This table has hundreds of thousands of distinct CDR3 sequences, less than 45% appearing once.

The sequenced sample was blood. This rearrangement joins TRBV9 to TRBJ2-5, with TRBD2 matching 9 bases. This receptor was obtained from an elderly man in good health. CDR3 coding DNA: TGTGCCAGCAGCGTAGGGCTAGCGGGGCCCCTGGAAGAGACCCAGTACTTC. The encoded protein is CASSVGLAGPLEETQYF.